Presented here are 20 T cell receptor beta chains from one specimen sequenced in a study of blood T cells in healthy people across ages. With a J-beta primer mix and a sample-barcoded 5' primer, a second PCR ran about 7 to 12 cycles. TCRdb itself ran the 5' RACE reads through MiXCR, one entry per CDR3 protein. The sample lists around 1,000,000 distinct CDR3 sequences; approximately 25% were seen once. These sequences were also reported in another study, on T cells of mothers and their children.

Source material: blood. Source of these receptors: a girl aged 2 to 10 in good health.

The genes are TRBV20-1 and TRBJ2-3; D gene ambiguous. Trimming took 3 bases from V and 0 from J, leaving 19 bases between them. This CDR3 has 17 residues. Germline-derived CDR1 and CDR2 are DFQATT and SNEGSKA (reference sequence). The CDR3, as DNA: TGCAGTGCTAGCCCCTTTAAGCACCTACCTAGCACAGATACGCAGTATTTT. It translates to CSASPFKHLPSTDTQYF.

The chain joins TRBV24-1 to TRBJ2-3; 11 bases match TRBD2. The CDR3 spans 16 residues. Germline-derived CDR1 and CDR2 are KGHDR and SFDVKD. V lost 2 bases and J lost 8; bases outside the gene matches: 8. The CDR3 DNA reads TGTGCCACCAGTGATTCAGGGACTAGCGGACTCCCTACGCAGTATTTT. Translated: CATSDSGTSGLPTQYF.

The sample holds a few counts of this clonotype. The rearrangement links TRBV7-2 to TRBJ1-5; TRBD1 aligns across 10 bases. The V gene's germline CDR1 is SGHTA and CDR2 FQGNSA. V gave up 3 bases and J gave up 5 bases; unmatched junction bases: 10. The CDR3 length is 17 residues. CDR3 coding DNA: TGTGCCAGCAGCTTGGCTTTGGGACAGGGGTTCGATCAGCCCCAGCATTTT. It translates to CASSLALGQGFDQPQHF.

The chain links TRBV7-2 to TRBJ1-6, with 9 bases aligning to TRBD1. After removal of 6 bases from V and 10 bases from J, the junction contained 10 bases not matched to a gene. The CDR3 is 15 residues long. CDR1 and CDR2 (germline): SGHTA, FQGNSA. Here the CDR3 DNA reads TGTGCCAGCAGACAGGGGGACAGGGCAACCTCACCCCTCCACTTT. Amino acids: CASRQGDRATSPLHF.

This clonotype was detected a few times. CDR3 coding DNA: TGCAGCGTGCAACAGGGGGTCCCCACCGGGGAGCTGTTTTTT. Translation gives CSVQQGVPTGELFF. This chain joins TRBV29-1 and TRBJ2-2, with TRBD1 identical over 8 bases. CDR3 length: 14 residues. J lost 4 bases, V lost 6 bases, and 7 bases had no gene match. Per the germline V gene, CDR1 is SQVTM and CDR2 is ANQGSEA.

V and J are TRBV7-3 and TRBJ1-1, with D unclear. Germline loops: CDR1 SGHTA, CDR2 FQGTGA. The germline V and J ends were trimmed by 5 bases and 5 bases, with 12 bases remaining between them. CDR3 size: 13 residues. CDR3 sequence: CASSLRRSTEAFF. The CDR3 nucleotides are TGTGCCAGCAGCCTTCGGCGGAGTACTGAAGCTTTCTTT.

This clonotype was observed a few times. The chain employs TRBV29-1 and TRBJ2-1; D uncertain. Germline V CDR1 and CDR2: SQVTM, ANQGSEA. V lost 8 bases and J lost 4, with 18 bases in between. The CDR3 contains 14 residues. The CDR3 bases are TGCAGCCTATCGAGAATGGGGATATACAATGAGCAGTTCTTC. Translation: CSLSRMGIYNEQFF.

V gene TRBV9 combines with J gene TRBJ2-5; 11 bases are a match to TRBD2. Germline loops: CDR1 SGDLS, CDR2 YYNGEE. This CDR3 has 17 residues. J was trimmed by 5 bases and V by 0 bases; bases with no gene match: 9. CDR3 bases: TGTGCCAGCAGCGTAGCGGTTAGCGGGAGGGACGGCGAGACCCAGTACTTC. Residues: CASSVAVSGRDGETQYF.

This sequence joins TRBV7-3 and TRBJ1-2; TRBD1 aligns across 8 bases. V lost 11 bases, J lost 8 bases, and 10 bases stayed unmatched. CDR1 is SGHTA and CDR2 is FQGTGA in the germline V gene. This CDR3 has 12 residues. CDR3 bases: TGTGCCGTGGAGACAGGGGCCGGCGGCTACACCTTC. Amino acid sequence: CAVETGAGGYTF.

J is TRBJ2-7 and V is TRBV12-3 or TRBV12-4; 7 nucleotides line up with TRBD1. This CDR3 is built from 14 residues. Trimming cost V 6 bases and J 6 bases; bases outside gene matches: 11. CDR3 loop: CASSLGEYRGEQYF. CDR3 nucleotides: TGTGCCAGCAGCCTAGGGGAGTACAGGGGCGAGCAGTACTTC.

This chain's CDR3 is CSVAGLLLANYGYTF. CDR3 sequence (DNA): TGCAGCGTTGCGGGCCTACTACTAGCTAACTATGGCTACACCTTC. This chain connects TRBV29-1 to TRBJ1-2; D is uncertain. Deletions cut 4 bases from V and 0 bases from J, with 15 bases between. The CDR3 is 15 amino acids. Germline V lookup: CDR1 SQVTM, CDR2 ANQGSEA.

This clonotype has at least ten counts. The chain combines TRBV28 with TRBJ2-1, with 9 bases fitting TRBD2. This CDR3 has 13 residues. Per germline, CDR1 MDHEN and CDR2 SYDVKM. V shed 7 bases and J 3 bases; nucleotides not matched to a gene: 1. As DNA, the CDR3 is TGTGCCAGCACGACTAGCGGCTACAATGAGCAGTTCTTC. It codes for CASTTSGYNEQFF.

The genes are TRBV20-1 and TRBJ2-7; 8 nucleotides match TRBD1. Germline CDR1 and CDR2: DFQATT and SNEGSKA (reference sequence). V shed 3 bases and J 0 bases; nucleotides not matched to a gene: 1. The CDR3 is 13 amino acids. The CDR3 sequence is CSASGQGSYEQYF. CDR3 nucleotides: TGCAGTGCTAGCGGACAGGGCTCCTACGAGCAGTACTTC.

CDR3 nucleotide sequence: TGCGCCAGCAGCCCGGAACAGTTCTCTGGAAACACCATATATTTT. Amino acid sequence: CASSPEQFSGNTIYF. This chain links TRBV5-1 with TRBJ1-3, with D hard to call. Germline assignment: CDR1 SGHRS and CDR2 YFSETQ. The V and J ends lost 4 bases and 0 bases respectively, with 11 bases between them. CDR3 size: 15 residues.

The V and J genes are TRBV5-5 and TRBJ2-5; the match to TRBD1 covers 7 bases. Germline lookup yields CDR1 SGHKS and CDR2 YYEKEE (reference sequence). The CDR3 is 14 amino acids. V was pared by 10 bases and J by 1 base, with 10 bases of the junction left unmatched. In DNA form, the CDR3 reads TGTGCCGGATCTCTTGACAGGGCCCAAGAGACCCAGTACTTC. Translating it yields CAGSLDRAQETQYF.

As DNA, the CDR3 is TGTGCCAGCAGTTTAAAGTTATTGGGTGAAGCTTTCTTT. Translating it yields CASSLKLLGEAFF. The rearrangement uses TRBV12-3 or TRBV12-4 and TRBJ1-1; D not certain. The germline V and J ends were trimmed by 2 bases and 7 bases, with 11 bases remaining between them. This CDR3 has 13 residues.

This clonotype showed up just a few times. V is TRBV7-8 and J is TRBJ2-5; weak D call: TRBD1 (6 bases). CDR1 and CDR2 from the germline V gene are SGHVS and FQNEAQ. This CDR3 is 15 amino acids long. V was cut by 1 base and J by 2 bases, with 11 bases left in between. The CDR3 region is CASSLDVGTQETQYF. Written as DNA, the CDR3 is TGTGCCAGCAGCTTAGATGTCGGGACACAAGAGACCCAGTACTTC.

The chain combines TRBV11-2 with TRBJ2-3; TRBD2 matches at 8 bases. This CDR3 is 16 amino acids long. Germline lookup yields CDR1 SGHAT and CDR2 FQNNGV. The ends lost 3 bases at V and 2 bases at J; junction bases unmatched: 7. The CDR3 region has the DNA TGTGCCAGCAGCTTTGGGGTAGCGGGATACACAGATACGCAGTATTTT. Amino acids: CASSFGVAGYTDTQYF.

This clonotype was recorded once. J is TRBJ2-3 and V is TRBV12-3 or TRBV12-4; 8 bases map to TRBD2. V was clipped by 5 bases and J by 4 bases; unmatched bases: 5. The CDR3 has 14 amino acids. The CDR3, as DNA: TGTGCCAGCAGTCACGGACTAGCAGCAGATACGCAGTATTTT. Its translation is CASSHGLAADTQYF.

This sequence joins TRBV29-1 and TRBJ2-5; TRBD2 matches at 11 bases. The J call is uncertain, as TRBJ2-1 better fits the DNA end. From germline, CDR1 is SQVTM and CDR2 ANQGSEA. The CDR3 is 14 residues long. This chain's CDR3 is CSAEGLAVGNEQFF. The CDR3 DNA is TGCAGCGCCGAGGGACTAGCGGTCGGCAATGAGCAGTTCTTC.